The 18 T cell receptor beta chains presented below share a single source sample, sequenced in a study of blood T cell repertoires in COVID-19. Produced via immunoSEQ multiplex PCR; TCRdb's table is partial and in-frame only. Among under 300,000 clones, 65% to 90% were seen once, and the ten largest hold about 12%. The sample was peripheral blood. The receptors here all came from a woman in her sixties or seventies with COVID-19, enrolled during active disease.

As to this clone: In the same sample, other DNA sequences code for this CDR3. J is TRBJ2-5 and V is TRBV3-1 (or the pseudogene TRBV3-2), with 7 bases that match TRBD2. The V segment lost 1 base and the J segment 2 bases; nucleotides outside the gene matches: 4. Germline CDR1 and CDR2: LGHDT and YNNKEL (reference sequence). CDR3 length: 15 residues. DNA for the CDR3: TGTGCCAGCAGCCAAGTTGGGGGAGGGCAAGAGACCCAGTACTTC. Its translation: CASSQVGGGQETQYF.

The rearrangement links TRBV3-1 (or the pseudogene TRBV3-2) to TRBJ1-6, with TRBD1 identical over 7 bases. The V and J ends lost 0 bases and 7 bases, in that order; junction bases with no gene match: 6. The V gene's germline CDR1 is LGHDT and CDR2 YNNKEL (reference sequence). The CDR3 totals 16 residues. CDR3 nucleotides: TGTGCCAGCAGCCAAGAGCCGTACAGGGGAAATTCACCCCTCCACTTT. Its translation is CASSQEPYRGNSPLHF.

The genes are TRBV3-1 (or the pseudogene TRBV3-2) and TRBJ2-7; 11 bases map to TRBD1. The germline CDR1 and CDR2 sequences are LGHDT and YNNKEL (reference sequence). The CDR3 extends over 16 amino acids. With V trimmed by 4 bases and J by 1 base, 6 bases remained unmatched. The CDR3 sequence is CASSPSGTGGSYEQYF. DNA for the CDR3: TGTGCCAGCAGCCCCTCCGGGACAGGGGGGTCCTACGAGCAGTACTTC.

The chain links TRBV28 to TRBJ2-5; 7 bases map to TRBD1. The CDR3 has 17 residues. Unmatched junction bases numbered 14, after V lost 6 bases and J lost 1 base. Per germline, CDR1 MDHEN and CDR2 SYDVKM. CDR3 residues: CASRWIRQGGFQETQYF. The CDR3 nucleotides read TGTGCCAGCAGATGGATTAGACAGGGTGGTTTCCAAGAGACCCAGTACTTC.

This sequence joins TRBV5-1 and TRBJ2-7, with 10 bases that match TRBD1. CDR1 is SGHRS, CDR2 YFSETQ, per germline. J lost 4 bases, V lost 3 bases, and 7 bases had no gene match. The CDR3 has 15 residues. The CDR3 reads CASSWGTGEGYEQYF. For the CDR3, the DNA is TGCGCCAGCAGCTGGGGGACAGGGGAAGGGTACGAGCAGTACTTC.

The chain recombines TRBV10-3 with TRBJ1-2; 9 positions match TRBD1. The germline V gene encodes CDR1 ENHRY and CDR2 SYGVKD. This CDR3 has 15 residues. Losses at the gene ends were 6 bases for V and 0 bases for J; bases not matched to a gene: 5. The CDR3 here is CAIRGTGRANYGYTF. The CDR3 bases are TGTGCCATCAGAGGGACAGGGAGGGCTAACTATGGCTACACCTTC.

This clone showed up just once. This chain uses TRBV5-4 with TRBJ2-5; TRBD2 matches at 16 bases. This CDR3 contains 16 residues. In germline, CDR1 is SGHNT, CDR2 YYREEE (reference sequence). The trim removed 6 bases at V and 5 bases at J, leaving 7 bases unmatched. CDR3 nucleotide sequence: TGTGCCAGCACCGGGACTAGCGGGGGGGCCGTCGAGACCCAGTACTTC. This codes for CASTGTSGGAVETQYF.

The chain is built from TRBV27 and TRBJ2-7; TRBD2 aligns across 7 bases. With 5 bases clipped from V and 2 bases from J, the junction kept 3 bases outside the gene matches. The CDR3 has 13 residues. Germline V gives CDR1 MNHEY, CDR2 SMNVEV (reference sequence). The CDR3 DNA reads TGTGCCAGCAGTCGACGGGAGGCCTACGAGCAGTACTTC. Amino acids: CASSRREAYEQYF.

This clone has only a few counts. J is TRBJ1-2 and V is TRBV24-1, with unresolved D. With 2 bases removed from V and 4 bases from J, the gap between germline ends came to 10 bases. The CDR3 contains 14 residues. Germline-derived CDR1 and CDR2 are KGHDR and SFDVKD. CDR3 loop: CATSDSGLPYGYTF. The CDR3 DNA sequence: TGTGCCACCAGTGATTCCGGGTTACCCTATGGCTACACCTTC.

This clone was seen a single time. The rearrangement uses TRBV7-2 and TRBJ2-7, with 15 bases that match TRBD2. J gave up 6 bases and V 4 bases, and 13 bases lay outside the gene matches. This CDR3 contains 18 residues. CDR1 and CDR2 from the germline V gene are SGHTA and FQGNSA. The CDR3 reads CASSWRTSGGAGGPEQYF. In DNA, the CDR3 is TGTGCCAGCAGCTGGCGGACTAGCGGGGGGGCCGGAGGGCCCGAGCAGTACTTC.

This chain connects TRBV7-2 to TRBJ2-2; 10 bases align to TRBD2. After removal of 2 bases from V and 4 bases from J, the junction contained 7 bases not matched to a gene. From germline, CDR1 is SGHTA and CDR2 FQGNSA. This CDR3 has 17 amino acids. The CDR3 nucleotides are TGTGCCAGCAGCTTAACCCCTAGCGGGGGAGCCACCGGGGAGCTGTTTTTT. Residues: CASSLTPSGGATGELFF. Drawing the rest from reference TRBV7-2 and TRBJ2-2, the complete variable domain is GAGVSQSPSNKVTEKGKDVELRCDPISGHTALYWYRQSLGQGLEFLIYFQGNSAPDKSGLPSDRFSAERTGGSVSTLTIQRTQQEDSAVYLCASSLTPSGGATGELFFGEGSRLTVL.

The chain uses TRBV19 and TRBJ1-3; tentative D call: TRBD1 (6 bases). Trimming removed 6 bases from V and 3 bases from J, with 21 bases in between. Germline V gene data show CDR1 as LNHDA and CDR2 as SQIVND (reference sequence). The CDR3 is made up of 17 amino acids. The DNA of the CDR3 is TGTGCCAGTAGCCCGCTAATAGGGGGAGAGAGTGGAAACACCATATATTTT. Encoded protein: CASSPLIGGESGNTIYF. Based on the CDR3 plus reference TRBV19 and TRBJ1-3, the full variable domain is DGGITQSPKYLFRKEGQNVTLSCEQNLNHDAMYWYRQDPGQGLRLIYYSQIVNDFQKGDIAEGYSVSREKKESFPLTVTSAQKNPTAFYLCASSPLIGGESGNTIYFGEGSWLTVV.

V is TRBV7-8 and J is TRBJ1-2; possible D gene TRBD1, 5 bases. V was pared by 5 bases and J by 4 bases, with 14 bases between. Germline CDR1 is SGHVS and CDR2 is FQNEAQ. The CDR3 covers 14 residues. The CDR3 bases are TGTGCCAGCAGCACCCGGGTCGGGGGCTATGGCTACACCTTC. It yields the protein CASSTRVGGYGYTF.

V gene TRBV24-1 combines with J gene TRBJ2-1; D ambiguous. Trimming pared 5 bases from V and 5 bases from J, leaving 3 bases between. CDR1 and CDR2 (germline): KGHDR, SFDVKD. CDR3 size: 11 residues. The CDR3 region is CATSGDNEQFF. For the CDR3, the DNA is TGTGCCACCAGTGGAGACAATGAGCAGTTCTTC.

The chain links TRBV19 to TRBJ1-5; 11 bases agree with TRBD1. Germline CDR1 reads LNHDA; CDR2 reads SQIVND (reference sequence). V was pared by 2 bases and J by 6 bases, with 9 bases of the junction left unmatched. The CDR3 runs to 17 residues. CDR3 DNA: TGTGCCAGTAGTATAATGGGTGGACAGGGGGCCGGTCAGCCCCAGCATTTT. Translation gives CASSIMGGQGAGQPQHF.

The chain uses TRBV3-1 (or the pseudogene TRBV3-2) and TRBJ2-3, with unresolved D. CDR1 is LGHDT and CDR2 is YNNKEL in the germline V gene (reference sequence). Trimming left V 4 bases short and J 0 bases short, with 11 bases between. This CDR3 comprises 15 residues. In DNA form, the CDR3 reads TGTGCCAGCAGCCTCTCAGAGGCTAGCACAGATACGCAGTATTTT. Its translation: CASSLSEASTDTQYF.

The count of this clone is one. Here the CDR3 reads CASKGVETQYF. The CDR3, as DNA: TGTGCCAGCAAAGGGGTAGAGACCCAGTACTTC. J is TRBJ2-5 and V is TRBV2; D possibly corresponds to TRBD1 (5 bases). The CDR3 consists of 11 residues. Trimming left V 7 bases short and J 4 bases short, with 7 bases between. From germline, CDR1 is SNHLY and CDR2 FYNNEI.

The DNA of the CDR3 is TGTGCCAGCAGTTTCGAGGGTAAGGATGAAAAACTGTTTTTT. It codes for CASSFEGKDEKLFF. This chain uses TRBV6-4 with TRBJ1-4, with D unresolved. The germline gives CDR1 MRHNA, CDR2 SNTAGT. Between the trimmed V and J ends, which lost 5 bases and 6 bases, there was a span of 13 bases. The CDR3 length is 14 residues.